This T cell receptor (beta chain) is from a study of cytomegalovirus exposure and HLA in healthy donors. As for the study in general: Falling in the Caucasian-associated ancestry cluster were 81% of under 450 genotyped donors. Findings and caveats of the study: Presence/absence results assume similar sequencing depth per donor, which may not hold.

As concerns this clone: What it recognizes is unknown.

The germline V gene has CDR1 SNHLY and CDR2 FYNNEI. V shed 4 bases and J 5 bases; nucleotides not matched to a gene: 0. The CDR3 covers 13 residues. PCR employed 60 Vbeta and 13 Jbeta primers. Some clones are missing from TCRdb's copy, which holds only in-frame ones; the method was immunoSEQ multiplex PCR. Found here are about 39,000 clones; the top ten clones hold around 3.2%. The clonotype was recovered from a woman in her 30s in good health and CMV-seropositive. The rearrangement joins TRBV2 to TRBJ1-5; 9 nucleotides align to TRBD1. The sample comprised PBMCs. The CDR3 bases are TGTGCCAGCAGTGGACAGGGGGATCAGCCCCAGCATTTT. Its protein product is CASSGQGDQPQHF.